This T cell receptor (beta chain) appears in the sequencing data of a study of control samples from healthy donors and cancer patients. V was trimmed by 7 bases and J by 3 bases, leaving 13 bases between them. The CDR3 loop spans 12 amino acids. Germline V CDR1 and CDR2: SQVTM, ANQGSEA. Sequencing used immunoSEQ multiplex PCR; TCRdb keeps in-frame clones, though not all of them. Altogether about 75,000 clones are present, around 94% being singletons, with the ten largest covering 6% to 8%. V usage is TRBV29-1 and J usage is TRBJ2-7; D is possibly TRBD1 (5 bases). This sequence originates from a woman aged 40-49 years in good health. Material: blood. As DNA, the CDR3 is TGCAGCGCGACGACAGTTTACTACGAGCAGTACTTC. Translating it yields CSATTVYYEQYF.